These 23 T cell receptor beta chains were sequenced from one sample in a study of cytomegalovirus exposure and HLA in healthy donors. Here immunoSEQ multiplex PCR was the method, and the copy in TCRdb shows in-frame clones only, minus some. The data show roughly 56,000 clones, around 94% seen once. Sequencing was performed on PBMCs. The receptors stem from a man between 18 and 35 years old in good health and CMV-seronegative.

The V call is TRBV7-3, the J call TRBJ2-1; D call uncertain. Germline V gene lookup returns CDR1 SGHTA and CDR2 FQGTGA. The V gene lost 2 bases and the J gene lost 8 bases, with 13 bases spanning the gap. The CDR3 spans 14 residues. CDR3 DNA: TGTGCCAGCAGCTTAGGCTACGGAGTCGATGAGCAGTTCTTC. It translates to CASSLGYGVDEQFF. Supplemented by reference TRBV7-3 and TRBJ2-1, the full variable domain reads GAGVSQTPSNKVTEKGKYVELRCDPISGHTALYWYRQSLGQGPEFLIYFQGTGAADDSGLPNDRFFAVRPEGSVSTLKIQRTERGDSAVYLCASSLGYGVDEQFFGPGTRLTVL.

V usage is TRBV2 and J usage is TRBJ2-5; 10 positions match TRBD2. There are 15 residues in the CDR3. The V gene end was trimmed by 6 bases and the J gene end by 4 bases; junction bases not matched to a gene: 8. The germline V gene encodes CDR1 SNHLY and CDR2 FYNNEI. CDR3 protein: CASRIQAGGPETQYF. CDR3 nucleotides: TGTGCCAGCAGGATACAAGCGGGAGGGCCAGAGACCCAGTACTTC.

By proportion, this clone is medium-sized. The CDR3 DNA reads TGTGCCAGCAGTACAGGCAATCAGCCCCAGCATTTT. Amino acids: CASSTGNQPQHF. The chain employs TRBV6-1 and TRBJ1-5, with D hard to call. The ends were cut back, 5 bases at V and 2 bases at J, with 4 bases in the middle. Germline-derived CDR1 and CDR2 are MNHNS and SASEGT. The CDR3 covers 12 residues.

The chain employs TRBV7-2 and TRBJ2-7, with 7 bases lining up with TRBD2. The V gene's germline CDR1 is SGHTA and CDR2 FQGNSA. The CDR3 extends over 14 amino acids. With 5 bases clipped from V and 1 base from J, the junction kept 5 bases outside the gene matches. Written as DNA, the CDR3 is TGTGCCAGCAGCGCCCGGGGGGAGTCCTACGAGCAGTACTTC. Protein sequence: CASSARGESYEQYF. The complete variable domain, with remaining parts taken from reference TRBV7-2 and TRBJ2-7, reads GAGVSQSPSNKVTEKGKDVELRCDPISGHTALYWYRQSLGQGLEFLIYFQGNSAPDKSGLPSDRFSAERTGGSVSTLTIQRTQQEDSAVYLCASSARGESYEQYFGPGTRLTVT.

The count of this clone is one. This rearrangement joins TRBV7-9 to TRBJ1-2; 12 bases line up with TRBD1. The J segment lost 3 bases and the V segment lost 0 bases, leaving 5 bases of the junction unmatched. CDR3 size: 17 residues. Germline CDR1 is SEHNR and CDR2 is FQNEAQ (reference sequence). The CDR3, as DNA: TGTGCCAGCAGCTTAGCCGCGGGGACAGGGGGCGACTATGGCTACACCTTC. Amino acids: CASSLAAGTGGDYGYTF.

The CDR3 coding sequence is TGTGCCAGCAGCTTAGCGAAAAGCTTTCGATATGGCTACACCTTC. Amino acids: CASSLAKSFRYGYTF. The rearrangement uses TRBV7-9 and TRBJ1-2, with no clear D. V was clipped by 0 bases and J by 5 bases, with 13 bases between them. There are 15 residues in the CDR3. Germline V gene data show CDR1 as SEHNR and CDR2 as FQNEAQ (reference sequence).

This clone occurred once. CDR3 protein: CASSLDEASTDTQYF. CDR3 bases: TGTGCCAGCAGCTTAGATGAGGCTAGCACAGATACGCAGTATTTT. The chain links TRBV11-3 to TRBJ2-3; D gene ambiguous. V was clipped by 0 bases and J by 0 bases, with 7 bases between them. The length of the CDR3 is 15 residues. Germline V gene data show CDR1 as SGHNT and CDR2 as YENEEA. The whole variable domain, filled in from reference TRBV11-3 and TRBJ2-3, reads EAGVVQSPRYKIIEKKQPVAFWCNPISGHNTLYWYLQNLGQGPELLIRYENEEAVDDSQLPKDRFSAERLKGVDSTLKIQPAELGDSAVYLCASSLDEASTDTQYFGPGTRLTVL.

V gene TRBV6-5 combines with J gene TRBJ2-1; D possibly corresponds to TRBD2 (6 bases). Germline CDR1 and CDR2: MNHEY and SVGAGI. Trimming cost V 10 bases and J 0 bases, with 10 bases left between them. The CDR3 sequence is 13 residues long. The CDR3 DNA reads as TGTGCCACCCGGGGGTTCTCCTACAATGAGCAGTTCTTC. Its translation is CATRGFSYNEQFF.

This rearrangement joins TRBV10-3 to TRBJ1-1; 8 nucleotides match TRBD1. The CDR3 has 14 amino acids. V lost 3 bases, J lost 7 bases, and 7 bases stayed unmatched. Germline-derived CDR1 and CDR2 are ENHRY and SYGVKD. Written as DNA, the CDR3 is TGTGCCATCAGTGATGGACAGGGTCGCAATGAAGCTTTCTTT. Its protein product is CAISDGQGRNEAFF.

This rearrangement joins TRBV28 to TRBJ1-1, with 7 bases matching TRBD1. Looked up from germline, CDR1 is MDHEN and CDR2 is SYDVKM. This CDR3 region has 14 residues. V lost 3 bases, J lost 0 bases, and 1 base stayed unmatched. The CDR3 loop reads CASSLGQLNTEAFF. Here the CDR3 DNA reads TGTGCCAGCAGTTTGGGACAGCTGAACACTGAAGCTTTCTTT.

The CDR3 DNA reads TGTGCCAGCAGCCCTAGCGGGAGGAAGACCGGGGAGCTGTTTTTT. Amino acid sequence: CASSPSGRKTGELFF. The V and J genes are TRBV7-3 and TRBJ2-2, with TRBD2 identical over 11 bases. Germline V gene data show CDR1 as SGHTA and CDR2 as FQGTGA. This CDR3 is built from 15 residues. V dropped 5 bases and J dropped 5; count of bases not matched to a gene: 4.

This clone was counted only a few times. The CDR3 reads CASSVEGTSGAYEQYF. The CDR3 DNA sequence: TGTGCCAGCAGCGTAGAGGGGACTAGCGGGGCCTACGAGCAGTACTTC. The J gene is TRBJ2-7, the V gene TRBV9; TRBD2 aligns across 13 bases. The germline V gene has CDR1 SGDLS and CDR2 YYNGEE. V gave up 0 bases and J gave up 2 bases; unmatched junction bases: 2. This CDR3 is built from 16 residues. The full variable domain, completed using reference TRBV9 and TRBJ2-7, is DSGVTQTPKHLITATGQRVTLRCSPRSGDLSVYWYQQSLDQGLQFLIQYYNGEERAKGNILERFSAQQFPDLHSELNLSSLELGDSALYFCASSVEGTSGAYEQYFGPGTRLTVT.

The chain joins TRBV11-3 to TRBJ2-7; 10 positions match TRBD2. There are 18 residues in the CDR3. CDR1 and CDR2 (germline): SGHNT, YENEEA. V trimming: 3 bases; J trimming: 0 bases; junction bases outside the gene matches: 11. This CDR3 reads CASSFGLADSRASYEQYF. The CDR3, as DNA: TGTGCCAGCAGCTTTGGACTAGCGGATTCCCGAGCCTCCTACGAGCAGTACTTC.

The genes are TRBV21-1 and TRBJ1-5. TRBV21-1 is a pseudogene. The length of the CDR3 is 12 residues. Written as DNA, the CDR3 is TGTGCCAGCAACTTTAGCAATCAGCCCCAGCATTTT. Protein sequence: CASNFSNQPQHF.

The chain employs TRBV5-1 and TRBJ1-2; tentative D call: TRBD1 (5 bases). Germline V gene sequence: CDR1 SGHRS, CDR2 YFSETQ. This CDR3 is built from 17 residues. V dropped 4 bases and J dropped 3 bases, with 22 bases sitting between them. CDR3 residues: CASSGAFTGTKDYGYTF. As DNA, the CDR3 is TGCGCCAGCAGCGGGGCCTTTACAGGAACCAAAGACTATGGCTACACCTTC.

The chain links TRBV10-2 to TRBJ1-2; D is ambiguous. CDR3 size: 16 residues. Trimming took 0 bases from V and 4 from J, leaving 15 bases between them. Germline-derived CDR1 and CDR2 are WSHSY and SAAADI. CDR3 in DNA: TGCGCCAGCAGTGAGTCATTAGGACCCGAGGGCTATGGCTACACCTTC. As protein: CASSESLGPEGYGYTF.

V gene TRBV5-5 combines with J gene TRBJ2-2; D is perhaps TRBD2 (6 bases). Trimming shortened V by 3 bases and J by 3 bases, and 15 bases separated the two germline ends. The CDR3 runs to 16 residues. Looked up from germline, CDR1 is SGHKS and CDR2 is YYEKEE (reference sequence). CDR3 sequence: CASSSLRLVDTGELFF. In DNA, the CDR3 is TGTGCCAGCAGCTCTTTAAGACTAGTGGACACCGGGGAGCTGTTTTTT.

The V and J genes are TRBV28 and TRBJ2-5; weak D call: TRBD1 (5 bases). The CDR3 has 16 residues. Germline loops: CDR1 MDHEN, CDR2 SYDVKM. The V end was cut by 4 bases, the J end by 4 bases, with 19 bases between. The DNA of the CDR3 is TGTGCCAGCAGTTGGACACCCAACACTTCAGGAGAGACCCAGTACTTC. Protein: CASSWTPNTSGETQYF.

The J gene is TRBJ1-2, the V gene TRBV18, with 9 bases lining up with TRBD1. Germline CDR1 is KGHSH and CDR2 is LQKENI. Trimming at V came to 4 bases and at J to 13 bases, leaving 4 bases not matched to a gene. The CDR3 extends over 11 amino acids. CDR3 protein: CASSRRDRVTF. CDR3 nucleotides: TGTGCCAGCTCACGCCGGGACAGGGTCACCTTC.

The CDR3 sequence is CASSYHVGTGSNEQFF. DNA of the CDR3: TGTGCCAGCTCATATCACGTAGGGACAGGGAGCAATGAGCAGTTCTTC. The chain joins TRBV18 to TRBJ2-1; 9 positions match TRBD1. CDR1 and CDR2 (germline): KGHSH, LQKENI. V shed 5 bases, J shed 6 bases, and the junction held 11 bases outside the gene matches. The CDR3 has 16 amino acids.

The chain employs TRBV6-5 and TRBJ1-3, with 8 positions matching TRBD1. V lost 4 bases, J lost 3 bases, and 8 bases stayed unmatched. CDR3 length: 16 residues. Germline loops: CDR1 MNHEY, CDR2 SVGAGI. The DNA for the CDR3 is TGTGCCAGCAGTTCCCTGACAGGGGCGGGTGGAAACACCATATATTTT. Amino acid sequence: CASSSLTGAGGNTIYF.

The rearrangement uses TRBV11-3 and TRBJ2-3, with 8 nucleotides matching TRBD2. V was pared by 3 bases and J by 4 bases, with 15 bases of the junction left unmatched. The CDR3 covers 18 residues. CDR1 and CDR2 from the germline V gene are SGHNT and YENEEA. The CDR3 coding sequence is TGTGCCAGCAGCTTTGATAGCGGGAAGAAGCGCCCTTCAGATACGCAGTATTTT. Encoded protein: CASSFDSGKKRPSDTQYF. Supplemented by reference TRBV11-3 and TRBJ2-3, the full variable domain reads EAGVVQSPRYKIIEKKQPVAFWCNPISGHNTLYWYLQNLGQGPELLIRYENEEAVDDSQLPKDRFSAERLKGVDSTLKIQPAELGDSAVYLCASSFDSGKKRPSDTQYFGPGTRLTVL.

The V and J genes are TRBV29-1 and TRBJ1-4; no reliable D call. Deletions cut 4 bases from V and 0 bases from J, with 6 bases between. The CDR3 is made up of 13 amino acids. CDR1 SQVTM and CDR2 ANQGSEA come from the germline V gene. This chain's CDR3 is CSVARATNEKLFF. CDR3 in DNA: TGCAGCGTTGCCCGCGCAACTAATGAAAAACTGTTTTTT.